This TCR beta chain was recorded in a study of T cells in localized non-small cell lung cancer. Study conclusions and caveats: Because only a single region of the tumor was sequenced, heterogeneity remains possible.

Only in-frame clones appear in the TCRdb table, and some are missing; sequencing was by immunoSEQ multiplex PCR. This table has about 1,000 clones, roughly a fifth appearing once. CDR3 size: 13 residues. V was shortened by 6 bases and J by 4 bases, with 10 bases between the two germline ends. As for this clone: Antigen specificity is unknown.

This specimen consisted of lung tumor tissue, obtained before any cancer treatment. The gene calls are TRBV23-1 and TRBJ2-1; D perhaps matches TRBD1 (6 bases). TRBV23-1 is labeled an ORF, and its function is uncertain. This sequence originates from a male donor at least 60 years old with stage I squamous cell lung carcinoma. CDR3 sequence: CASSLGQYNEQFF. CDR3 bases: TGCGCCAGCAGCTTGGGACAATACAATGAGCAGTTCTTC.